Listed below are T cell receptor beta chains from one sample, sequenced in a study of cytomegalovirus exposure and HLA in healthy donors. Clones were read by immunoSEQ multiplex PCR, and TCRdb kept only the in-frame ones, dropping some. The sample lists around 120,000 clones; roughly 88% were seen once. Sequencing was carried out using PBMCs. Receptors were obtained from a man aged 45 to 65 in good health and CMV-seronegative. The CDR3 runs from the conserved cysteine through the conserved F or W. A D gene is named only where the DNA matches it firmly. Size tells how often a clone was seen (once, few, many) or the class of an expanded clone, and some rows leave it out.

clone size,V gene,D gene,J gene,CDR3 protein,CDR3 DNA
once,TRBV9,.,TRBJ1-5,CASSVGPDSNQPQHF,TGTGCCAGCAGCGTGGGCCCAGATAGCAATCAGCCCCAGCATTTT
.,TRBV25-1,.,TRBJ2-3,CASSEFENTQYF,TGTGCCAGCAGTGAATTTGAGAATACGCAGTATTTT
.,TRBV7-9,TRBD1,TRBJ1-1,CASSLPGGISEAFF,TGTGCCAGCAGCTTACCAGGGGGCATATCTGAAGCTTTCTTT
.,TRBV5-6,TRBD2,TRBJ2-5,CASRPVGGGAEETQYF,TGTGCCAGCAGGCCAGTCGGCGGGGGGGCCGAAGAGACCCAGTACTTC
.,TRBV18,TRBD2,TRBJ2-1,CASSLGPSGNEQFF,TGTGCCAGCTCTCTTGGGCCTAGCGGGAATGAGCAGTTCTTC
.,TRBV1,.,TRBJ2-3,CTSTPPLPEVDTQYF,TGCACCAGCACCCCGCCCCTCCCGGAGGTAGATACGCAGTATTTT
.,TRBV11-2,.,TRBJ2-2,CASSRWDSLNTGELFF,TGTGCCAGCAGCCGCTGGGACTCCCTAAACACCGGGGAGCTGTTTTTT
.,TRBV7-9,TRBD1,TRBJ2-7,CASSNCRGPYEQYF,TGTGCCAGCAGCAACTGCAGGGGGCCCTACGAGCAGTACTTC
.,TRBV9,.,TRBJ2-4,CASSATGTQNIQYF,TGTGCCAGCAGCGCCACAGGGACCCAAAACATTCAGTACTTC
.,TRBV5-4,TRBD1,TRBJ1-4,CASSLQGAGEKLFF,TGTGCCAGCAGCTTACAGGGGGCGGGGGAAAAACTGTTTTTT
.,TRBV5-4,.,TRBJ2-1,CASSFQGGGFNEQFF,TGTGCCAGCAGCTTCCAGGGAGGGGGGTTCAATGAGCAGTTCTTC
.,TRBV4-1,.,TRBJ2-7,CASSQEGVFSYEQYF,TGCGCCAGCAGCCAAGAAGGGGTGTTCTCCTACGAGCAGTACTTC
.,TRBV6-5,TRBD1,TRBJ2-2,CASRSPGGATGELFF,TGTGCCAGCAGATCACCAGGGGGCGCGACCGGGGAGCTGTTTTTT
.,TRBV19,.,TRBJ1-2,CASTQGLYYGYTF,TGTGCCAGTACTCAGGGGCTCTACTATGGCTACACCTTC
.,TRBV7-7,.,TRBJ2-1,CASSLASGNEQFF,TGTGCTAGCAGCTTAGCTTCGGGCAATGAGCAGTTCTTC
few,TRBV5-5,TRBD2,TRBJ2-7,CASSVTSGSSYEQYF,TGTGCCAGCAGCGTGACTAGCGGAAGCTCCTACGAGCAGTACTTC
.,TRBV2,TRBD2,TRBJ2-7,CASRPQLAGGRYEQYF,TGTGCCAGCAGACCCCAACTAGCGGGGGGACGCTACGAGCAGTACTTC
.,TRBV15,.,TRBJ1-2,CATSRVSGTPDGYTF,TGTGCCACCAGCAGAGTGAGCGGGACTCCCGACGGGTACACCTTC
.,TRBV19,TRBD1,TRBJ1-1,CASSTGTGGSRAEAFF,TGTGCCAGTAGTACTGGGACAGGGGGCTCCAGGGCTGAAGCTTTCTTT
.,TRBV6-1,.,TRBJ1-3,CASSETGNTIYF,TGTGCCAGCAGTGAAACAGGAAACACCATATATTTT
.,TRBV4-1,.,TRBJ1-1,CASSQPSYTAEAFF,TGCGCCAGCAGCCAACCTTCCTATACCGCTGAAGCTTTCTTT
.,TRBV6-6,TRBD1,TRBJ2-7,CASSPTWTGGYEQYF,TGTGCCAGCAGCCCCACCTGGACAGGAGGATACGAGCAGTACTTC
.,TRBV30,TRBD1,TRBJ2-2,CAWSERGLANTGELFF,TGTGCCTGGAGTGAGAGGGGGCTGGCGAACACCGGGGAGCTGTTTTTT
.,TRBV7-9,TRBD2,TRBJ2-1,CASSGGDNEQFF,TGTGCCAGCAGTGGGGGGGACAATGAGCAGTTCTTC
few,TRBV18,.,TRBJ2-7,CASSPNAVWSLSYEQYF,TGTGCCAGCTCACCTAACGCGGTTTGGTCATTGTCCTACGAGCAGTACTTC
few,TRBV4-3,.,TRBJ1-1,CASSSDRNTEAFF,TGCGCCAGCAGCTCTGACAGGAACACTGAAGCTTTCTTT
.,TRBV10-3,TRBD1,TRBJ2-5,CAITPGTDQETQYF,TGTGCCATCACCCCCGGGACAGATCAAGAGACCCAGTACTTC
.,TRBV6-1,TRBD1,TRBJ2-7,CASSWTGHEQYF,TGTGCCAGCAGTTGGACAGGGCACGAGCAGTACTTC
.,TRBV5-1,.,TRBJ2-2,CASSLEWGDTGELFF,TGCGCCAGCAGCTTGGAGTGGGGAGACACCGGGGAGCTGTTTTTT
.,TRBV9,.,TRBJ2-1,CASSDPRNEQFF,TGTGCCAGCAGCGACCCTAGAAACGAGCAGTTCTTC
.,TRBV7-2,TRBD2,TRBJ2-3,CASSLGTSGRTDTQYF,TGTGCCAGCAGCTTAGGGACTAGCGGAAGAACAGATACGCAGTATTTT
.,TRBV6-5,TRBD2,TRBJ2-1,CASSLPSGGNEQFF,TGTGCCAGCAGCCTCCCTAGCGGGGGGAATGAGCAGTTCTTC
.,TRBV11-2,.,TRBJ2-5,CASSFFSGRQETQYF,TGTGCCAGCAGCTTCTTTAGTGGGAGGCAAGAGACCCAGTACTTC
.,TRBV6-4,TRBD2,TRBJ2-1,CASSQTSGAGNEQFF,TGTGCCAGCAGTCAAACTAGCGGGGCTGGGAATGAGCAGTTCTTC
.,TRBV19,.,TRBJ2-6,CASSNTPGTGANVLTF,TGTGCCAGTAGCAATACGCCGGGGACTGGGGCCAACGTCCTGACTTTC
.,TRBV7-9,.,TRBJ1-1,CASSYKGAEAFF,TGTGCCAGCAGCTACAAGGGGGCTGAAGCTTTCTTT
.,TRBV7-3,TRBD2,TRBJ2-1,CASSYLAGGSNEQFF,TGTGCCAGCAGCTACCTAGCGGGGGGTTCCAATGAGCAGTTCTTC
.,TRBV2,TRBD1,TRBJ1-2,CASKADRGEDYGYTF,TGTGCCAGCAAAGCGGACAGGGGCGAGGACTATGGCTACACCTTC
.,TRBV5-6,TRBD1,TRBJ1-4,CASSLGQGNEKLFF,TGTGCCAGCAGCCTCGGACAGGGGAATGAAAAACTGTTTTTT
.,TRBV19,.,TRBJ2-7,CASSIDRVFYEQYF,TGTGCCAGTAGTATAGATCGTGTGTTCTACGAGCAGTACTTC
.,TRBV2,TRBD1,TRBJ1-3,CASNPTGLGNTIYF,TGTGCCAGCAACCCGACAGGGTTAGGAAACACCATATATTTT
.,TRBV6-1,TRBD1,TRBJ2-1,CASIRQGARDEQFF,TGTGCCAGCATAAGGCAGGGGGCTAGAGATGAGCAGTTCTTC
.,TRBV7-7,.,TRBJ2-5,CASSTNSGETQYF,TGTGCTAGCAGCACCAACTCAGGAGAGACCCAGTACTTC
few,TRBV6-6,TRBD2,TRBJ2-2,CASSSSGGEGGELFF,TGTGCCAGCAGTTCTAGCGGGGGTGAGGGCGGGGAGCTGTTTTTT
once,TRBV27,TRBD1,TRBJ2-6,CASSPGTAIVGANVLTF,TGTGCCAGCAGTCCTGGGACAGCCATCGTGGGGGCCAACGTCCTGACTTTC
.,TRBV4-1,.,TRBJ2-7,CASSHYLQGQQYF,TGCGCCAGCAGCCATTACTTACAGGGACAGCAGTACTTC
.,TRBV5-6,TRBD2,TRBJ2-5,CASSLALAGGYQETQYF,TGTGCCAGCAGCTTGGCTCTAGCGGGGGGGTACCAAGAGACCCAGTACTTC
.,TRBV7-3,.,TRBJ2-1,CASSPSSYNEQFF,TGTGCCAGCAGTCCGAGCTCCTACAATGAGCAGTTCTTC
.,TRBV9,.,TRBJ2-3,CASSPESGITDTQYF,TGTGCCAGCAGCCCCGAATCCGGGATCACAGATACGCAGTATTTT